The TCR beta chain under discussion was sequenced for a study of T cell repertoires in cytomegalovirus infection. Whole-study context: Through public TCR beta signatures, both CMV infection and matching HLA type were indicated. Study results and caveats: Accumulated public TCR beta family frequency recognized individuals carrying CMV together with the relevant HLA. CMV-specific HLA-C-restricted TCR beta clonotypes dominated the ex vivo response.

This clonotype was recorded many times. Its matching antigen is unknown. Germline CDR1 is SGHTA and CDR2 is FQGNSA. Trimming took off 5 bases at V and 5 bases at J, with 18 bases between the two ends. The CDR3 has 15 residues. Using its own MiXCR run on the reads, TCRdb lists one record per CDR3 protein. The sample includes a few hundred thousand distinct CDR3 sequences, approximately 15% of them seen just once. The rearrangement uses TRBV7-2 and TRBJ2-5, with D perhaps TRBD2 (5 bases). Sequenced: CD8+ T cells from PBMCs. The origin of this receptor is a human donor in good health (CMV status not recorded). Some clones in this sample may be carry-over from other donors' samples. The CDR3 DNA follows: TGTGCCAGCAGCGCCGAACTAGTCTTGTTGGAGACCCAGTACTTC. It codes for CASSAELVLLETQYF.